Following are 26 T cell receptor beta chains from one sample sequenced in a study of tumor and adjacent non-tumor tissue in lung cancer. The template was RNA from unsorted bulk tissue. TCRbeta libraries were built with three rounds of nested PCR, modified from ARM-PCR. MiXCR was run by TCRdb on the multiplex PCR reads, yielding one entry per CDR3 protein. The sample comprises roughly 120,000 distinct CDR3 sequences, over 75% of which are singletons, and about 22% rests with the top ten. Sequencing was performed on lung tumor tissue. The receptors were sampled from a man aged 65 to 85 with non-small cell lung cancer.

Remarks on this clonotype: A junction end diverges from the germline sequence, so it may reflect a read error. The genes are TRBV12-3 or TRBV12-4 and TRBJ1-3; D not resolved. This CDR3 is 11 amino acids long. The CDR3 sequence is CACSSRNTIYF. The CDR3 DNA sequence: TGTGCCTGCAGTTCGCGAAACACAATATATTTT.

The table lists this clonotype with a count of one. It is likely a read error, because the conserved phenylalanine at the end of the CDR3 is missing. The V gene is TRBV29-1, the J gene TRBJ1-1; D possibly corresponds to TRBD1 (5 bases). The CDR3 is 12 amino acids. V was cut by 7 bases and J by 8 bases, with 17 bases left in between. CDR1 and CDR2 from the germline V gene are SQVTM and ANQGSEA. The CDR3 here is CSARDQGLEAFS. As DNA, the CDR3 is TGCAGCGCACGGGACCAGGGCCTCGAAGCTTTCTCT.

With regard to this clonotype: Being one base from a much bigger clone, this may be a read error. The chain joins TRBV20-1 to TRBJ2-7; D uncertain. Between the trimmed V and J ends, which lost 6 bases and 2 bases, there was a span of 17 bases. Germline values: CDR1 DFQATT, CDR2 SNEGSKA (reference sequence). The CDR3 runs to 14 residues. The DNA for the CDR3 is TGCAGTGCCCCTATAGTAGCTGATACCTACGAGCAGTACTTC. Protein product: CSAPIVADTYEQYF.

The rearrangement links TRBV4-3 to TRBJ2-2, with a tentative D call TRBD2 (6 bases). Per germline, CDR1 LGHNA and CDR2 YSLEER. This CDR3 has 18 amino acids. CDR3 in amino acids: CVRSQEVLLSGVGGELFF. The CDR3 DNA is TGCGTCAGAAGCCAAGAAGTCCTCCTATCGGGAGTGGGCGGGGAGCTGTTTTTT.

As regards this clonotype: Germline is not matched at one junction end, which may reflect a read error. The chain links TRBV29-1 to TRBJ1-2; TRBD1 might be the D (5 bases). Germline loops: CDR1 SQVTM, CDR2 ANQGSEA. This CDR3 spans 11 amino acids. The CDR3 spells CGVTANYGYPF. CDR3 nucleotide sequence: TGCGGCGTGACAGCTAATTATGGCTACCCCTTC. Full variable domain (missing parts from reference TRBV29-1 and TRBJ1-2): SAVISQKPSRDICQRGTSLTIQCQVDSQVTMMFWYRQQPGQSLTLIATANQGSEATYESGFVIDKFPISRPNLTFSTLTVSNMSPEDSSIYLCGVTANYGYPFGSGTRLTVV.

As to this clonotype: At one end the junction does not follow the germline gene, possibly because of a read error. The rearrangement uses TRBV6-2 or TRBV6-3 and TRBJ1-1; tentative D call: TRBD1 (5 bases). Germline CDR1 reads MNHEY; CDR2 reads SVGEGT. The CDR3 sequence is 15 residues long. The CDR3 nucleotides are TGTGCCAGCAGTACGATAGAGGGGACGAACACTGAAGCCTTCTTT. This gives the protein CASSTIEGTNTEAFF.

V usage is TRBV6-2 or TRBV6-3 and J usage is TRBJ1-1; the D is unclear. This CDR3 contains 11 residues. Per germline, CDR1 MNHEY and CDR2 SVGEGT. With 5 bases removed from V and 12 bases from J, the gap between germline ends came to 13 bases. The CDR3 DNA sequence: TGTGCCAGCAGTCGAAGCCTCCGGACTTTCTTT. Translation gives CASSRSLRTFF.

This sequence joins TRBV11-3 and TRBJ2-5; a possible D gene is TRBD2 (7 bases). The ends were cut back, 1 base at V and 5 bases at J, with 17 bases in the middle. Germline CDR1 is SGHNT and CDR2 is YENEEA. The CDR3 sequence is 16 residues long. This chain's CDR3 is CASSLGGGTLAETQYF. The CDR3 DNA reads TGTGCCAGCAGCTTAGGTGGTGGGACACTAGCGGAGACCCAGTACTTC. Variable domain in full (rest from reference TRBV11-3 and TRBJ2-5): EAGVVQSPRYKIIEKKQPVAFWCNPISGHNTLYWYLQNLGQGPELLIRYENEEAVDDSQLPKDRFSAERLKGVDSTLKIQPAELGDSAVYLCASSLGGGTLAETQYFGPGTRLLVL.

This clonotype was recorded at least ten times. J is TRBJ2-1 and V is TRBV5-4, with 8 positions matching TRBD1. CDR3 length equals 15 residues. J was trimmed by 4 bases and V by 4 bases; bases with no gene match: 7. The germline V gene has CDR1 SGHNT and CDR2 YYREEE (reference sequence). The CDR3 region has the DNA TGTGCCAGCAGCCGGGACAGGCATTATTACAATGAGCAGTTCTTC. Its protein is CASSRDRHYYNEQFF.

The gene calls are TRBV10-3 and TRBJ2-3; 8 positions match TRBD2. With 3 bases clipped from V and 12 bases from J, the junction kept 17 bases outside the gene matches. Germline V gene lookup returns CDR1 ENHRY and CDR2 SYGVKD. The CDR3 is 16 amino acids. CDR3 loop: CAISDTNGRDIDAQYF. CDR3 nucleotides: TGTGCCATCAGTGATACTAACGGGAGGGACATAGATGCACAGTATTTT.

This clonotype was counted only a few times. The chain links TRBV28 to TRBJ2-7, with 9 bases identical to TRBD2. V trimming: 1 base; J trimming: 4 bases; junction bases outside the gene matches: 5. This CDR3 is 15 amino acids long. Germline values: CDR1 MDHEN, CDR2 SYDVKM. The CDR3 DNA follows: TGTGCCAGCAGTTTATTAGCGGGAGTGTGGTACGAGCAGTACTTC. Residues: CASSLLAGVWYEQYF. The whole variable domain, remainder taken from reference TRBV28 and TRBJ2-7, is DVKVTQSSRYLVKRTGEKVFLECVQDMDHENMFWYRQDPGLGLRLIYFSYDVKMKEKGDIPEGYSVSREKKERFSLILESASTNQTSMYLCASSLLAGVWYEQYFGPGTRLTVT.

With regard to this clonotype: The junction and the germline gene differ at one end; a read error may be behind it. The chain uses TRBV28 and TRBJ2-5; the match to TRBD2 covers 12 bases. Germline V gene lookup returns CDR1 MDHEN and CDR2 SYDVKM. There are 20 residues in the CDR3. The DNA for the CDR3 is TGTGCCAGCAGTTTACTTGGCCTCCAGACTAGCGGGAGAAGGGAAGAAACCCAGTACTTC. Protein sequence: CASSLLGLQTSGRREETQYF.

J is TRBJ2-4 and V is TRBV5-4; TRBD2 is a possible D gene (5 bases). V shed 3 bases and J shed 9 bases, with 16 bases lying between them. The CDR3 consists of 14 residues. Germline V gives CDR1 SGHNT, CDR2 YYREEE (reference sequence). The DNA of the CDR3 is TGTGCCAGCAGCTCCACTCTAGCCAAGAGCATTCAGTACTTC. Translation gives CASSSTLAKSIQYF.

Worth noting for this clonotype: One junction end disagrees with the germline gene, perhaps due to a read error. This chain uses TRBV12-3 or TRBV12-4 with TRBJ1-3; 9 bases are shared with TRBD1. CDR3 size: 18 residues. CDR3 bases: TGTGCTAGCAGTCATCCCGGGACAGGGATCGGCTCTGGAAAGACCATATATTTT. Encoded protein: CASSHPGTGIGSGKTIYF.

On this clonotype: Lacking the conserved final phenylalanine or tryptophan, this CDR3 likely reflects a read error. CDR3: CSIASGVYESHEQFI. In nucleotides, the CDR3 is TGCAGCATTGCCAGCGGAGTCTACGAGTCCCATGAGCAGTTCATC. This chain connects TRBV29-1 to TRBJ2-1, with D possibly matching TRBD2 (5 bases). CDR1 is SQVTM, CDR2 ANQGSEA, per germline. The CDR3 has 15 residues. The ends were cut back, 8 bases at V and 8 bases at J, with 25 bases in the middle.

The gene calls are TRBV19 and TRBJ2-2, with D possibly matching TRBD1 (5 bases). The germline V and J ends were trimmed by 3 bases and 1 base, with 6 bases remaining between them. Germline CDR1 LNHDA, CDR2 SQIVND (reference sequence). The length of the CDR3 is 14 residues. The CDR3 here is CASSITGNTGELFF. The CDR3 DNA is TGTGCCAGTAGTATCACAGGGAACACCGGGGAGCTGTTTTTT. Filled out from reference TRBV19 and TRBJ2-2, the complete variable domain reads DGGITQSPKYLFRKEGQNVTLSCEQNLNHDAMYWYRQDPGQGLRLIYYSQIVNDFQKGDIAEGYSVSREKKESFPLTVTSAQKNPTAFYLCASSITGNTGELFFGEGSRLTVL.

A note on this clonotype: At one end the junction does not follow the germline gene, possibly because of a read error. V and J are TRBV10-3 and TRBJ1-2; D might be TRBD1 (6 bases). The CDR3 totals 16 residues. CDR1 and CDR2 (germline): ENHRY, SYGVKD. The CDR3 sequence is CAISSLSQGSSYSYTF. CDR3 in DNA: TGTGCCATCAGTTCACTCTCACAGGGATCGTCCTATAGCTACACTTTC.

This rearrangement joins TRBV29-1 to TRBJ2-5; D unresolved. V gave up 6 bases and J gave up 14 bases, with 22 bases separating them. Germline CDR1 SQVTM, CDR2 ANQGSEA. The CDR3 contains 12 residues. Here the CDR3 DNA reads TGCAGCGTACAAGGATTCCCGGCTTATATATACTTC. Translating it yields CSVQGFPAYIYF.

This clonotype was seen just once. The V and J genes are TRBV6-1 and TRBJ1-2; D ambiguous. Germline values: CDR1 MNHNS, CDR2 SASEGT. This CDR3 region has 8 residues. The CDR3 here is CAIGGYTF. CDR3 coding DNA: TGTGCTATCGGTGGCTACACCTTC.

In the case of this clonotype: It is likely a read error, because the conserved phenylalanine at the end of the CDR3 is missing. It is unclear where the CDR3 begins or ends on the DNA, so no DNA is shown, and the CDR3 is as TCRdb lists it. CDR3 sequence reads: CASRTGTGLVTEVSL. The chain has TRBV6-5 and TRBJ1-1; TRBD1 is taken as the D call from the table, unchecked against the DNA. The CDR3 totals 15 residues, both ends included. Germline CDR1 MNHEY, CDR2 SVGAGI.

Regarding this clonotype: The conserved final phenylalanine or tryptophan is absent from the CDR3, which likely points to a read error. The chain is built from TRBV11-2 and TRBJ2-1; TRBD2 matches 7 bases. The germline V gene encodes CDR1 SGHAT and CDR2 FQNNGV. V was clipped by 2 bases and J by 3 bases; unmatched bases: 13. This CDR3 is 18 amino acids long. The CDR3 nucleotides are TGTGCCAGCAGCTTACACGTGCGGGAGTGGGCCTTCTACAATGAGCAGTTCTTA. It specifies CASSLHVREWAFYNEQFL.

A note on this clonotype: This may arise from a read error, as a much more abundant clone is one base away. V gene TRBV28 combines with J gene TRBJ2-1; the D gene is possibly TRBD1 (6 bases). CDR3 size: 15 residues. Germline V lookup: CDR1 MDHEN, CDR2 SYDVKM. CDR3 in DNA: TGTGCCAGCACCCCAGGGGATCTCTCCTACAATGAGCGGTTCTTC. Translating gives CASTPGDLSYNERFF.

In this sample, this clonotype turned up once. Because the CDR3 is missing its conserved closing phenylalanine or tryptophan, this is likely a read error. The chain links TRBV11-1 to TRBJ2-5, with no clear D. V was cut by 10 bases and J by 5 bases, with 17 bases left in between. CDR1 is SGHAT and CDR2 is FQDESV in the germline V gene (reference sequence). CDR3 size: 13 residues. CDR3 DNA: TGTGCCACCCGTTTTTTCAGGCAGGAGACCCAGTACTTG. This sequence encodes CATRFFRQETQYL.

The V and J genes are TRBV6-6 and TRBJ1-3, with TRBD1 matching 8 bases. The CDR3 has 15 amino acids. CDR1 MNHNY and CDR2 SVGAGI come from the germline V gene (reference sequence). The CDR3 DNA sequence: TGTGTCATCAGCATCTTGGGACAGGAGGGAAACACCATATATTTT. This gives the protein CVISILGQEGNTIYF.

As concerns this clonotype: A junction end diverges from the germline sequence, so it may reflect a read error. The chain uses TRBV6-6 and TRBJ1-5, with 9 bases lining up with TRBD1. The length of the CDR3 is 15 residues. The germline V gene encodes CDR1 MNHNY and CDR2 SVGAGI (reference sequence). The CDR3 DNA follows: TGTGCCAGCATTATCACAGGGGGCTTCAATCAGCCCCATCATTTT. Translation gives CASIITGGFNQPHHF.

A note on this clonotype: The junction shows a germline mismatch at one end, possibly a read error. J is TRBJ2-5 and V is TRBV6-1; no reliable D call. The CDR3 covers 13 residues. Looked up from germline, CDR1 is MNHNS and CDR2 is SASEGT. The CDR3 nucleotides are TGTGTCAGCAGTGAAGCTGGTGAGCCCCGGGAGTACTTC. Amino acids: CVSSEAGEPREYF.